What follows are 23 T cell receptor beta chains derived from one specimen sequenced in a study of early T cells in non-severe SARS-CoV-2 infection. TCRdb called the 5' RACE reads again in MiXCR, with one record for every CDR3 protein. The sample has tens of thousands of distinct CDR3 sequences; approximately 9.5% are singletons. Sequenced: whole blood. The receptors originated from an adult who was a healthcare worker with PCR-confirmed SARS-CoV-2 infection or an uninfected control (not recorded which).

In this sample, this clonotype turned up a few times. V usage is TRBV15 and J usage is TRBJ2-3; D is uncertain. The CDR3 runs 15 residues. Trimming pared 0 bases from V and 1 base from J, leaving 8 bases between. Germline loops: CDR1 LNHNV, CDR2 YYDKDF (reference sequence). As DNA, the CDR3 is TGTGCCACCAGCAGAGAGGAGCAGGGCACAGATACGCAGTATTTT. Its translation: CATSREEQGTDTQYF.

This clonotype was picked up a small number of times. This chain joins TRBV7-6 and TRBJ1-2; D remains ambiguous. The CDR3 is 14 amino acids. CDR1 SGHVS and CDR2 FNYEAQ come from the germline V gene. V was pared by 3 bases and J by 6 bases, with 14 bases between. In DNA, the CDR3 is TGTGCCAGCAGCTTGTCCGTCGGTTATGATGGCTACACCTTC. Translation gives CASSLSVGYDGYTF. Supplemented by reference TRBV7-6 and TRBJ1-2, the full variable domain reads GAGVSQSPRYKVTKRGQDVALRCDPISGHVSLYWYRQALGQGPEFLTYFNYEAQQDKSGLPNDRFSAERPEGSISTLTIQRTEQRDSAMYRCASSLSVGYDGYTFGSGTRLTVV.

This clonotype was seen only a few times. This chain links TRBV21-1 with TRBJ2-2; the table's D call, TRBD1, was not checked against the DNA. TRBV21-1 is a known pseudogene. The CDR3 is made up of 16 amino acids. CDR3 residues: CAPKVLPGRVIRGAVF. The CDR3 DNA sequence: TGTGCCCCAAAAGTCCTCCCGGGGCGGGTTATCCGGGGAGCTGTTTTT.

This clonotype was counted at least ten times. The chain is built from TRBV19 and TRBJ2-1; 11 bases map to TRBD2. This CDR3 has 15 amino acids. CDR1 and CDR2 from the germline V gene are LNHDA and SQIVND (reference sequence). V lost 7 bases, J lost 9 bases, and 11 bases stayed unmatched. The CDR3 DNA reads TGTGCCAGTACCATTAGCGGGGGGGCGCCGTCTGAGCAGTTCTTC. Amino acids: CASTISGGAPSEQFF. Together with reference TRBV19 and TRBJ2-1, the CDR3 gives the full variable domain: DGGITQSPKYLFRKEGQNVTLSCEQNLNHDAMYWYRQDPGQGLRLIYYSQIVNDFQKGDIAEGYSVSREKKESFPLTVTSAQKNPTAFYLCASTISGGAPSEQFFGPGTRLTVL.

This clonotype has just a few counts. This rearrangement joins TRBV15 to TRBJ1-5; D remains ambiguous. This CDR3 spans 14 amino acids. The V end lost 5 bases, the J end lost 9 bases, and 17 bases lay between the germline ends. Germline CDR1 and CDR2: LNHNV and YYDKDF (reference sequence). The CDR3 here is CATSPEIPGGPQHF. DNA of the CDR3: TGTGCCACCAGCCCTGAAATCCCCGGAGGGCCCCAGCATTTT.

This clonotype showed up many times. This sequence joins TRBV18 and TRBJ2-7, with no clear D. The V end lost 0 bases, the J end lost 2 bases, and 8 bases lay between the germline ends. The CDR3 spans 14 residues. Per germline, CDR1 KGHSH and CDR2 LQKENI. The CDR3 sequence: CASSPPTRTYEQYF. CDR3 DNA sequence: TGTGCCAGCTCACCACCGACCAGGACCTACGAGCAGTACTTC.

This clonotype was detected many times. The rearrangement links TRBV2 to TRBJ1-2; D perhaps matches TRBD1 (6 bases). Per germline, CDR1 SNHLY and CDR2 FYNNEI. V shed 5 bases and J shed 5 bases, with 15 bases lying between them. The CDR3 runs to 14 residues. In nucleotides, the CDR3 is TGTGCCAGCAGTCGCCGGGGGGCGGAGTATGGCTACACCTTC. It specifies CASSRRGAEYGYTF.

This clonotype has more than one count but fewer than ten. The chain joins TRBV12-3 or TRBV12-4 to TRBJ1-1; D unresolved. Trimming took off 3 bases at V and 1 base at J, with 3 bases between the two ends. The CDR3 is made up of 12 amino acids. CDR3 in amino acids: CASSLANTEAFF. The CDR3 DNA is TGTGCCAGCAGTTTGGCGAACACTGAAGCTTTCTTT.

This clonotype was seen at least ten times. The chain has TRBV5-1 and TRBJ2-3, with 13 bases matching TRBD2. The CDR3 spans 17 residues. V dropped 3 bases and J dropped 2; count of bases not matched to a gene: 6. Germline CDR1 SGHRS, CDR2 YFSETQ. The CDR3 here is CASSSGTSGTYTDTQYF. CDR3 nucleotide sequence: TGCGCCAGCAGCTCCGGGACTAGCGGGACGTACACAGATACGCAGTATTTT.

The chain recombines TRBV5-1 with TRBJ2-1, with TRBD2 matching over 8 bases. This CDR3 comprises 16 residues. Germline CDR1 is SGHRS and CDR2 is YFSETQ. V shed 0 bases and J 0 bases; nucleotides not matched to a gene: 2. CDR3 coding DNA: TGCGCCAGCAGCTTGGGACTAGCGAGCTCCTACAATGAGCAGTTCTTC. Residues: CASSLGLASSYNEQFF.

This clonotype occurred many times. V and J are TRBV6-2 or TRBV6-3 and TRBJ1-5; no definite D call. The CDR3 spans 14 residues. Looked up from germline, CDR1 is MNHEY and CDR2 is SVGEGT. Trimming shortened V by 0 bases and J by 5 bases, and 8 bases separated the two germline ends. The CDR3 nucleotides are TGTGCCAGCAGTTACTCGCCAGGCTATCAGCCCCAGCATTTT. Its protein product is CASSYSPGYQPQHF.

V is TRBV19 and J is TRBJ2-2, with 14 bases that match TRBD2. In germline, CDR1 is LNHDA, CDR2 SQIVND (reference sequence). The CDR3 loop spans 17 amino acids. V shed 6 bases and J 0 bases; nucleotides not matched to a gene: 3. The CDR3 spells CASRAGLAGANTGELFF. The CDR3 bases are TGTGCCAGTAGAGCGGGACTAGCGGGGGCGAACACCGGGGAGCTGTTTTTT.

This clonotype was counted between two and nine times. This chain uses TRBV6-1 with TRBJ1-2, with D perhaps matching TRBD1 (6 bases). Germline CDR1 and CDR2: MNHNS and SASEGT. V dropped 4 bases and J dropped 7 bases, with 13 bases sitting between them. The CDR3 has 13 residues. The CDR3 nucleotides read TGTGCCAGCAGTGCAAACAGGGAGGGTGGCTACACCTTC. This translates into CASSANREGGYTF.

This rearrangement joins TRBV4-2 to TRBJ1-1, with D possibly matching TRBD1 (5 bases). The germline V and J ends were trimmed by 3 bases and 1 base, with 9 bases remaining between them. The CDR3 covers 14 residues. Germline-derived CDR1 and CDR2 are LGHNA and YNFKEQ. The CDR3 DNA follows: TGTGCCAGCAGCCACCCAGGGAAGAACACTGAAGCTTTCTTT. The encoded protein is CASSHPGKNTEAFF.

This clonotype came up many times. The gene calls are TRBV2 and TRBJ1-2; 10 bases line up with TRBD1. The CDR3 covers 14 residues. The V gene end was trimmed by 6 bases and the J gene end by 5 bases; junction bases not matched to a gene: 6. Germline V lookup: CDR1 SNHLY, CDR2 FYNNEI. This chain's CDR3 is CASSSGTGDYGYTF. As DNA, the CDR3 is TGTGCCAGCAGCTCCGGGACAGGGGATTATGGCTACACCTTC.

This clonotype has ten or more counts. This chain uses TRBV11-2 with TRBJ2-1; 8 bases are shared with TRBD2. Per germline, CDR1 SGHAT and CDR2 FQNNGV. The CDR3 consists of 11 residues. J lost 14 bases, V lost 6 bases, and 6 bases had no gene match. CDR3 in DNA: TGTGCCAGCAGTCTTAGCGGGACGGAGTTCTTC. Translating gives CASSLSGTEFF.

The rearrangement joins TRBV11-2 to TRBJ2-3; D gene uncertain. Germline CDR1 reads SGHAT; CDR2 reads FQNNGV. The CDR3 consists of 12 residues. Deletions cut 5 bases from V and 6 bases from J, with 9 bases between. The CDR3 spells CASSLSIDTQYF. For the CDR3, the DNA is TGTGCCAGCAGCCTATCCATTGATACGCAGTATTTT.

This clonotype was found many times. The chain joins TRBV7-3 to TRBJ2-3; unclear D gene. Trimming shortened V by 6 bases and J by 1 base, and 8 bases separated the two germline ends. Germline loops: CDR1 SGHTA, CDR2 FQGTGA. This CDR3 has 13 residues. CDR3 loop: CASSPSGTDTQYF. Written as DNA, the CDR3 is TGTGCCAGCAGTCCTTCCGGCACAGATACGCAGTATTTT.

This clonotype was seen only a few times. The V gene is TRBV5-1, the J gene TRBJ2-5; no clear D gene. The CDR3 runs to 15 residues. Germline loops: CDR1 SGHRS, CDR2 YFSETQ. Trimming left V 0 bases short and J 3 bases short, with 12 bases between. For the CDR3, the DNA is TGCGCCAGCAGCTTGGGCGGCGGCCCGGAAGAGACCCAGTACTTC. Protein: CASSLGGGPEETQYF. The whole variable domain, filled in from reference TRBV5-1 and TRBJ2-5, reads KAGVTQTPRYLIKTRGQQVTLSCSPISGHRSVSWYQQTPGQGLQFLFEYFSETQRNKGNFPGRFSGRQFSNSRSEMNVSTLELGDSALYLCASSLGGGPEETQYFGPGTRLLVL.

This clonotype occurred many times. This sequence joins TRBV5-4 and TRBJ1-2, with 12 positions matching TRBD1. Germline V gene sequence: CDR1 SGHNT, CDR2 YYREEE (reference sequence). The CDR3 is made up of 16 amino acids. The trim removed 4 bases at V and 8 bases at J, leaving 12 bases unmatched. CDR3 DNA: TGTGCCAGCAGCCCGGGACAGGGGGCGAGAGTGAACGGCTACACCTTC. The encoded protein is CASSPGQGARVNGYTF.

This clonotype was seen ten or more times. The chain combines TRBV2 with TRBJ1-5, with 10 bases lining up with TRBD1. With V trimmed by 4 bases and J by 7 bases, 4 bases remained unmatched. This CDR3 has 14 residues. Germline V gene sequence: CDR1 SNHLY, CDR2 FYNNEI. In DNA, the CDR3 is TGTGCCAGCAGTGGAGGACAGGGGGGACAGCCCCAGCATTTT. Translated: CASSGGQGGQPQHF.

The sample holds a few counts of this clonotype. V gene TRBV7-3 combines with J gene TRBJ2-1; no clear D gene. The CDR3 is 15 residues long. Trimming cost V 5 bases and J 8 bases, with 19 bases left between them. Germline CDR1 reads SGHTA; CDR2 reads FQGTGA. CDR3 nucleotide sequence: TGTGCCAGCAGCCCAAATCGGGCCCAGCTGCATGAGCAGTTCTTC. Translating gives CASSPNRAQLHEQFF.

In DNA form, the CDR3 reads TGCGCCAGCAGCTTGGGGCAGGGATTCGTCATTCAGTACTTC. Its protein is CASSLGQGFVIQYF. V is TRBV5-1 and J is TRBJ2-4, with D maybe TRBD1 (5 bases). The V end was cut by 0 bases, the J end by 9 bases, with 13 bases between. The CDR3 covers 14 residues. The germline V gene encodes CDR1 SGHRS and CDR2 YFSETQ.